This record looks at one T cell receptor beta chain sequence and its context. As originally analysed: Amplified reference gene primers provided the basis for estimating nucleated cell counts. Clones were read by immunoSEQ multiplex PCR, and TCRdb kept only the in-frame ones, dropping some. Clone size and the V and J calls come from that table; the DNA yielded D and trimming. Of around 250,000 clones listed, about 86% are singletons. This entry is derived from a study of blood T cell repertoires in COVID-19. Study summary: Acute and convalescent COVID-19 samples came from the United States, Italy and Spain. PBMCs, B-cell-depleted T cells, or T cells provided the cDNA or gDNA that made up the material.

Deletions cut 1 base from V and 4 bases from J, with 14 bases between. CDR1 MNHNS and CDR2 SASEGT come from the germline V gene. This CDR3 spans 16 amino acids. The rearrangement uses TRBV6-1 and TRBJ1-5; D uncertain. Sequenced input: peripheral blood. This TCR derives from an older man with acute or convalescent COVID-19. The CDR3 region has the DNA TGTGCCAGCAGTGAAGGGGTGATGGAGGCAAATCAGCCCCAGCATTTT. Translating gives CASSEGVMEANQPQHF.